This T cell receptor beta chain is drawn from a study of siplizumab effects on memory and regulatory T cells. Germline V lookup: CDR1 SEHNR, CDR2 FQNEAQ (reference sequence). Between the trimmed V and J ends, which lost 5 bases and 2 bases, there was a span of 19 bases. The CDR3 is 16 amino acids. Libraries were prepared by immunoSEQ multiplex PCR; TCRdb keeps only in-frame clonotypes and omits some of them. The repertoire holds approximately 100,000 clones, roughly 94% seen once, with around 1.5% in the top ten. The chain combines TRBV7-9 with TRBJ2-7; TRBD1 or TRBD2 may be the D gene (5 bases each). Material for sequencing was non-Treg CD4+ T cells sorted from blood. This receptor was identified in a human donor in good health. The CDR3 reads CASSPRSGTRPYEQYF. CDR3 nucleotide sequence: TGTGCCAGCAGCCCACGTTCCGGGACCCGGCCCTACGAGCAGTACTTC.